The 10 T cell receptor beta chains below were found in one sample sequenced in a study of T cells after yellow fever vaccination. MiXCR, applied by TCRdb to the 5' RACE reads, yields one record per CDR3 protein. The profile shows about 510,000 distinct CDR3 sequences, 20% to 25% of them singletons. Sequencing was performed on PBMCs, taken less than 25 days after the first yellow fever vaccination. The receptors were sampled from a man between 18 and 29 years old who received the YFV17D yellow fever vaccine.

The V call is TRBV15, the J call TRBJ2-1, with no clear D. Germline V gives CDR1 LNHNV, CDR2 YYDKDF (reference sequence). V was pared by 0 bases and J by 12 bases, with 12 bases between. CDR3 size: 13 residues. The CDR3 DNA sequence: TGTGCCACCAGCAGAGATGTGGATTCGGGGCAGTTCTTC. This translates into CATSRDVDSGQFF.

This clonotype has just a few counts. The rearrangement joins TRBV25-1 to TRBJ2-2; a weak D match, TRBD2 (6 bases). Germline V lookup: CDR1 MGHDK, CDR2 SYGVNS. Trimming pared 6 bases from V and 1 base from J, leaving 9 bases between. This CDR3 has 14 residues. The CDR3 nucleotides are TGTGCCAGCAGATCAGCGGGGAACACCGGGGAGCTGTTTTTT. Protein: CASRSAGNTGELFF.

CDR3 sequence: CASSLLRGTAANVLTF. The CDR3 nucleotides read TGTGCCAGCAGCTTACTTCGGGGGACAGCGGCCAACGTCCTGACTTTC. V is TRBV7-3 and J is TRBJ2-6; weak D call: TRBD1 (7 bases). Trimming took 2 bases from V and 6 from J, leaving 14 bases between them. CDR3 length: 16 residues. Germline-derived CDR1 and CDR2 are SGHTA and FQGTGA.

This clonotype was counted a few times. The chain couples TRBV7-9 to TRBJ2-1, with D perhaps matching TRBD2 (6 bases). From germline, CDR1 is SEHNR and CDR2 FQNEAQ (reference sequence). This CDR3 contains 12 residues. V shed 5 bases and J shed 5 bases, with 7 bases lying between them. Here the CDR3 DNA reads TGTGCCAGCAGCCGGGGGAACAATGAGCAGTTCTTC. This sequence encodes CASSRGNNEQFF. Full variable domain (remainder filled in from reference TRBV7-9 and TRBJ2-1): DTGVSQNPRHKITKRGQNVTFRCDPISEHNRLYWYRQTLGQGPEFLTYFQNEAQLEKSRLLSDRFSAERPKGSFSTLEIQRTEQGDSAMYLCASSRGNNEQFFGPGTRLTVL.

This chain connects TRBV3-1 to TRBJ2-7; D unclear. V shed 3 bases and J shed 7 bases, with 10 bases lying between them. The CDR3 consists of 12 residues. Germline V lookup: CDR1 LGHDT, CDR2 YNNKEL (reference sequence). The CDR3: CASSHPLREQYF. For the CDR3, the DNA is TGTGCCAGCAGCCACCCACTGAGGGAGCAGTACTTC.

The CDR3 loop reads CASSLEGIGSYEQYF. In nucleotides, the CDR3 is TGTGCCAGCAGCTTGGAAGGGATCGGCTCCTACGAGCAGTACTTC. V and J are TRBV5-4 and TRBJ2-7; D is uncertain. The CDR3 runs to 15 residues. V lost 0 bases, J lost 0 bases, and 10 bases lay in between. Germline assignment: CDR1 SGHNT and CDR2 YYREEE (reference sequence).

This chain uses TRBV28 with TRBJ1-5; maybe TRBD1 (5 bases). Germline-derived CDR1 and CDR2 are MDHEN and SYDVKM. This CDR3 region has 14 residues. V was pared by 7 bases and J by 7 bases, with 17 bases between. In DNA, the CDR3 is TGTGCCAGCACTCCAGGAGGGGCCAGCCAGCCCCAGCATTTT. It codes for CASTPGGASQPQHF. The variable domain in full, completed from reference TRBV28 and TRBJ1-5, reads DVKVTQSSRYLVKRTGEKVFLECVQDMDHENMFWYRQDPGLGLRLIYFSYDVKMKEKGDIPEGYSVSREKKERFSLILESASTNQTSMYLCASTPGGASQPQHFGDGTRLSIL.

The chain links TRBV12-3 or TRBV12-4 to TRBJ2-1, with a weak D call TRBD1 (7 bases). This CDR3 is built from 15 residues. Between the trimmed V and J ends, which lost 6 bases and 7 bases, there was a span of 19 bases. CDR3 in amino acids: CASREGGGGQNEQFF. In nucleotides, the CDR3 is TGTGCCAGCAGGGAGGGAGGAGGGGGCCAAAATGAGCAGTTCTTC.

The rearrangement links TRBV7-9 to TRBJ2-5; D uncertain. The germline V gene encodes CDR1 SEHNR and CDR2 FQNEAQ (reference sequence). This CDR3 region has 14 residues. The germline V and J ends were trimmed by 7 bases and 2 bases, with 14 bases remaining between them. In nucleotides, the CDR3 is TGTGCCAGCACCGCGCCCGGGTTTCAAGAGACCCAGTACTTC. This translates into CASTAPGFQETQYF.

This clonotype was seen a handful of times. This chain uses TRBV10-3 with TRBJ2-5; D remains unclear. Germline V gene sequence: CDR1 ENHRY, CDR2 SYGVKD. V was pared by 7 bases and J by 2 bases, with 14 bases between. CDR3 size: 14 residues. The CDR3 DNA is TGTGCCATCAACAGCCCAGGAAAACAAGAGACCCAGTACTTC. Its protein product is CAINSPGKQETQYF.